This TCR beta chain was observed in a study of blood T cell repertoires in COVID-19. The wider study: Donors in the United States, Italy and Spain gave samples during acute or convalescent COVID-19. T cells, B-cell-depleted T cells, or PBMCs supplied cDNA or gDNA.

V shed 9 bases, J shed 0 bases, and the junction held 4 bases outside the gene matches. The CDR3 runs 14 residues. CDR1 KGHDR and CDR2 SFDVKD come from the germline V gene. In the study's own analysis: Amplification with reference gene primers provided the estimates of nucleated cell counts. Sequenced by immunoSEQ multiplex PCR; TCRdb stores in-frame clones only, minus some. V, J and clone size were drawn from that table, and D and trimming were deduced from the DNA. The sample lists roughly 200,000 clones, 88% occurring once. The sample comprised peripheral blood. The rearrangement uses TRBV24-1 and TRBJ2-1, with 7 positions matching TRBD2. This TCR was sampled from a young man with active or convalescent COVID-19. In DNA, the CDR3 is TGTGCCACCGGGCGGGGGAACTCCTACAATGAGCAGTTCTTC. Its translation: CATGRGNSYNEQFF.